This paragraph covers one T cell receptor (beta chain) sequence. This sample is part of a study of early stage breast cancer tumors. Only in-frame clones appear in the TCRdb table, and some are missing; sequencing was by immunoSEQ multiplex PCR. The sample comprises about 63,000 clones, over 65% of which are singletons, and about 3.7% rests with the top ten. The sample was blood. The sequence was collected from a person younger than 45 with breast cancer.

CDR3 DNA sequence: TGTGCCAGCAGTTTGGGCTTCCGCACAGATACGCAGTATTTT. This translates into CASSLGFRTDTQYF. This rearrangement joins TRBV27 to TRBJ2-3; D gene unclear. V was shortened by 3 bases and J by 1 base, with 8 bases between the two germline ends. CDR3 length equals 14 residues. The germline CDR1 and CDR2 sequences are MNHEY and SMNVEV (reference sequence).